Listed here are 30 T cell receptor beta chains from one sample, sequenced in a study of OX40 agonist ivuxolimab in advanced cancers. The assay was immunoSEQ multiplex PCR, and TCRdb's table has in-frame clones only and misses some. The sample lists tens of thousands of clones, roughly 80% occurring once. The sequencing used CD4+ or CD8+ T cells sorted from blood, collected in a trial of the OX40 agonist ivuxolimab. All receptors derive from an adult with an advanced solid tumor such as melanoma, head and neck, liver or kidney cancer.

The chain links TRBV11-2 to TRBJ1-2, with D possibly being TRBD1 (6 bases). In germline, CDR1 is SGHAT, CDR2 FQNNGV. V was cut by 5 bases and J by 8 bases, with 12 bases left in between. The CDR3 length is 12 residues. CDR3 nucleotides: TGTGCCAGCAGCGAAACAGGGACCGGCTACACCTTC. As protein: CASSETGTGYTF.

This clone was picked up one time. The CDR3 sequence is CSVEEAGRGYTF. The CDR3 DNA reads TGCAGCGTTGAAGAAGCGGGTCGTGGCTACACCTTC. V and J are TRBV29-1 and TRBJ1-2, with no clear D. The length of the CDR3 is 12 residues. V was pared by 0 bases and J by 7 bases, with 9 bases between. Germline CDR1 and CDR2: SQVTM and ANQGSEA.

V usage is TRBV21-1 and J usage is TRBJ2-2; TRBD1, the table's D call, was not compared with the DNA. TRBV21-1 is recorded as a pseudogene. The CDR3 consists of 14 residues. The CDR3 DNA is TGTGCCAACACCCGGGACAGTGACACCGGGGAGCTGTTTTTT. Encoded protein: CANTRDSDTGELFF.

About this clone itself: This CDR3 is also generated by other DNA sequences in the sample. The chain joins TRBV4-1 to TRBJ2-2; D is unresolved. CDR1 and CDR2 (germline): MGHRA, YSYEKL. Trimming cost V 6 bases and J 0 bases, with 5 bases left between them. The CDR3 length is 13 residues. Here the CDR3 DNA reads TGCGCCAGCAGTCTGACGAACACCGGGGAGCTGTTTTTT. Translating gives CASSLTNTGELFF.

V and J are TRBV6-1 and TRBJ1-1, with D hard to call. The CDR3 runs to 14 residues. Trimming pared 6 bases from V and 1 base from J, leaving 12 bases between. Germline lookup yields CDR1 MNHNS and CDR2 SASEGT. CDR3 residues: CASSSPNSNTEAFF. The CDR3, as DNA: TGTGCCAGCAGCTCCCCCAATTCGAACACTGAAGCTTTCTTT.

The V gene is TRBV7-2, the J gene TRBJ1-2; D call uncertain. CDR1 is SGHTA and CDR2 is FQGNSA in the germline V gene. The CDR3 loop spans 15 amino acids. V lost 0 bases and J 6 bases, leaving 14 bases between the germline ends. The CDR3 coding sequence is TGTGCCAGCAGCTTAGCGTCCCCGTACGCAGATGGCTACACCTTC. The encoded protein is CASSLASPYADGYTF.

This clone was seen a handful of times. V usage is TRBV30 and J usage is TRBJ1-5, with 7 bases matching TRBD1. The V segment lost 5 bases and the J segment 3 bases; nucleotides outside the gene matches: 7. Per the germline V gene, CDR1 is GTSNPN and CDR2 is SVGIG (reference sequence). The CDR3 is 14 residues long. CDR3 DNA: TGTGCCTGGGGGAGAGGGGGCAACAATCAGCCCCAGCATTTT. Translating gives CAWGRGGNNQPQHF.

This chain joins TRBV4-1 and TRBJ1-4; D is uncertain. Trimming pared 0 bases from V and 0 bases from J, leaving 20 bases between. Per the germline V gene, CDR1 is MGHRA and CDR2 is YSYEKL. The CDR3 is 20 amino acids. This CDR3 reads CASSQDNLFELTSTNEKLFF. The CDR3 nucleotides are TGCGCCAGCAGCCAAGATAACTTATTTGAGTTAACTTCAACTAATGAAAAACTGTTTTTT.

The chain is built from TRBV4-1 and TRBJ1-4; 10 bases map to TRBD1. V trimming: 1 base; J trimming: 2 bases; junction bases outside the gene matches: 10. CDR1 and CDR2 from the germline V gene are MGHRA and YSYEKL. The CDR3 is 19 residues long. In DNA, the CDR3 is TGCGCCAGCAGCCAAGTATCCGGGACAGGGGTAGGCACTAATGAAAAACTGTTTTTT. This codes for CASSQVSGTGVGTNEKLFF.

CDR3 sequence reads: CASSPSYGVNTEAFF. CDR3 DNA sequence: TGTGCCAGCAGTCCCTCCTACGGGGTGAACACTGAAGCTTTCTTT. V usage is TRBV6-1 and J usage is TRBJ1-1, with no clear D. Germline loops: CDR1 MNHNS, CDR2 SASEGT. The CDR3 is made up of 15 amino acids. V dropped 5 bases and J dropped 0 bases, with 13 bases sitting between them.

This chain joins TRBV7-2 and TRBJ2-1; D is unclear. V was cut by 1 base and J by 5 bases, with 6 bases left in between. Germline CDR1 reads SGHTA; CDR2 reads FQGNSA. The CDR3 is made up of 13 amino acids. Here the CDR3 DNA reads TGTGCCAGCAGCTTAGGGGTAAACAATGAGCAGTTCTTC. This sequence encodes CASSLGVNNEQFF.

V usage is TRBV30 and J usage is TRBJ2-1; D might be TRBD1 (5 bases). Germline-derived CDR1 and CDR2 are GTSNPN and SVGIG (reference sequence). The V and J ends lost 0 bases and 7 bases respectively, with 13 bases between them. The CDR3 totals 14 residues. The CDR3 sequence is CAWSVGQGRNEQFF. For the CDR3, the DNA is TGTGCCTGGAGTGTAGGACAAGGGCGAAATGAGCAGTTCTTC.

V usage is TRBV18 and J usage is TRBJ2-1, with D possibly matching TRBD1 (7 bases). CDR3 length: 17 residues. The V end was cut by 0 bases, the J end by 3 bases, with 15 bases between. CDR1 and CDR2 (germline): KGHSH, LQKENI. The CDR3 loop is CASSPPFGRGVYNEQFF. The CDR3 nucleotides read TGTGCCAGCTCACCACCTTTTGGCAGGGGGGTCTACAATGAGCAGTTCTTC.

The CDR3 is CASSDSSPWTVRGDGELFF. CDR3 in DNA: TGTGCCAGCAGTGACTCATCCCCTTGGACAGTGCGTGGGGACGGGGAGCTGTTTTTT. This chain uses TRBV6-4 with TRBJ2-2, with D possibly being TRBD1 (6 bases). CDR3 length equals 19 residues. Trimming took off 0 bases at V and 7 bases at J, with 24 bases between the two ends. Germline values: CDR1 MRHNA, CDR2 SNTAGT.

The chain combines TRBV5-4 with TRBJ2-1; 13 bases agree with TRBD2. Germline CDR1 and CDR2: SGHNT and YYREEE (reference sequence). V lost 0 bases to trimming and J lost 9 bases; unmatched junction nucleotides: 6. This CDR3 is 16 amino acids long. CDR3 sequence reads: CASSLDPGLAGIEQFF. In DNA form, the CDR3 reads TGTGCCAGCAGCTTGGACCCGGGACTAGCGGGAATTGAGCAGTTCTTC.

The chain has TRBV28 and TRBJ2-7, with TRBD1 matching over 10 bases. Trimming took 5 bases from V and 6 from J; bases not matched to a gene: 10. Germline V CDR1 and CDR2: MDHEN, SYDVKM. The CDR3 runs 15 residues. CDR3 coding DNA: TGTGCCAGCAGTACAGAGACAGGGGGCATGGTCGAGCAGTACTTC. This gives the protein CASSTETGGMVEQYF.

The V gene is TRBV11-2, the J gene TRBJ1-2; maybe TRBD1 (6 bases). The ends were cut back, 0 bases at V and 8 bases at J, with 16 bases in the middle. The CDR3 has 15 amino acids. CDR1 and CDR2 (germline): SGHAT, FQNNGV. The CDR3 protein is CASSLESTGREGYTF. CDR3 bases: TGTGCCAGCAGCTTAGAGTCTACAGGGAGAGAGGGCTACACCTTC.

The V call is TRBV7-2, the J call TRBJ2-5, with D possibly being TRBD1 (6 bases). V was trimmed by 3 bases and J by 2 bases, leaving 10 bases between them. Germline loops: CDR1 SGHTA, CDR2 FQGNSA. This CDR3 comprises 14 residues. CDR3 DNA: TGTGCCAGCAGCTTCACCAGGGGACAAGAGACCCAGTACTTC. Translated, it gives CASSFTRGQETQYF.

The CDR3 region has the DNA TGTGCCAGCAGCTCCCAAGCGGGCCCACAAGAGACCCAGTACTTC. Protein product: CASSSQAGPQETQYF. J is TRBJ2-5 and V is TRBV7-2; possibly TRBD2 for D (6 bases). Between the trimmed V and J ends, which lost 4 bases and 2 bases, there was a span of 14 bases. The CDR3 length is 15 residues. Germline CDR1 and CDR2: SGHTA and FQGNSA.

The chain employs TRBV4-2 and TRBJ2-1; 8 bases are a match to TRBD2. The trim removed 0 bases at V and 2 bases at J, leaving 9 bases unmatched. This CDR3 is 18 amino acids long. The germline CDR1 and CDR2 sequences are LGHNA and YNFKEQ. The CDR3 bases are TGTGCCAGCAGCCAAGAAGGGGAGTCGGGGGGGCCCTACAATGAGCAGTTCTTC. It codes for CASSQEGESGGPYNEQFF.

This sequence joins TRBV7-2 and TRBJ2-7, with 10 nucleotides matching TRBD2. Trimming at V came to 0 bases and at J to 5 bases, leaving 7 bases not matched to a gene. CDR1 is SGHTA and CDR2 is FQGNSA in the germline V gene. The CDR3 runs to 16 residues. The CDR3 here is CASSLANSGRPHEQYF. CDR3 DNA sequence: TGTGCCAGCAGCTTAGCGAATAGCGGGAGGCCCCACGAGCAGTACTTC.

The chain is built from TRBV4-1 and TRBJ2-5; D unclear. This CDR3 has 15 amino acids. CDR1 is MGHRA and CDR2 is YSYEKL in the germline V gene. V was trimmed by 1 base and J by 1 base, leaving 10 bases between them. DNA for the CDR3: TGCGCCAGCAGCCAAGGCCCACCCATCCAAGAGACCCAGTACTTC. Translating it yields CASSQGPPIQETQYF.

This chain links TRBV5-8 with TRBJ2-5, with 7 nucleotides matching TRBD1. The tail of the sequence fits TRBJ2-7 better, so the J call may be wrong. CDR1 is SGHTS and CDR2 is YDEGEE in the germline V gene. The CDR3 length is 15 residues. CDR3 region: CASSYQGQTYYEQYF. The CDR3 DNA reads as TGTGCCAGCAGCTATCAGGGACAGACGTACTACGAGCAGTACTTC.

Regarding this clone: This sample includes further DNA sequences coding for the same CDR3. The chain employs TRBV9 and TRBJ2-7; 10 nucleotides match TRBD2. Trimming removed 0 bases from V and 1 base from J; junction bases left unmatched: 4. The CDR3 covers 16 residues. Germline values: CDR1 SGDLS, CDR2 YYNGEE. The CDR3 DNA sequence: TGTGCCAGCAGCGTAGGGGCTAGCGGGAGTTCCTACGAGCAGTACTTC. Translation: CASSVGASGSSYEQYF.

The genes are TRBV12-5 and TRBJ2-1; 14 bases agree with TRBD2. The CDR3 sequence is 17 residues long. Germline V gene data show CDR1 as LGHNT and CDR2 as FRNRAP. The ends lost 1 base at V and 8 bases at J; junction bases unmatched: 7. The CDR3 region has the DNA TGTGCTAGTGGTTTGGGGACTAGCGGGGGGCGACTTCATGAGCAGTTCTTC. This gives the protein CASGLGTSGGRLHEQFF.

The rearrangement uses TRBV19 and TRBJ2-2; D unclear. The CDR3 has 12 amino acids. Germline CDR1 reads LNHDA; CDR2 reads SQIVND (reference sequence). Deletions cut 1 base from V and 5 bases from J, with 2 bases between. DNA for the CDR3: TGTGCCAGTAGTATAGTTACCGGGGAGCTGTTTTTT. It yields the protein CASSIVTGELFF.

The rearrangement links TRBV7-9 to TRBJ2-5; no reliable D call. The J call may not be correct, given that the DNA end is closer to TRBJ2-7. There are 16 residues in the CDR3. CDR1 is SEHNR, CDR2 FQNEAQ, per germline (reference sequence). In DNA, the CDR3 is TGTGCCAGCAGCTTAGCGGTGGCCAGGAGCTCCTACGAGCAGTACTTC. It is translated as CASSLAVARSSYEQYF.

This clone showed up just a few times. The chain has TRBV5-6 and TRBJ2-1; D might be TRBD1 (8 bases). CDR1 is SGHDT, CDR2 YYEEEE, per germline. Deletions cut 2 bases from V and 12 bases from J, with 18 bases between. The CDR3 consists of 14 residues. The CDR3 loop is CASSFQGAGAAQFF. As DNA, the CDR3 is TGTGCCAGCAGCTTCCAGGGGGCGGGAGCAGCGCAGTTCTTC.

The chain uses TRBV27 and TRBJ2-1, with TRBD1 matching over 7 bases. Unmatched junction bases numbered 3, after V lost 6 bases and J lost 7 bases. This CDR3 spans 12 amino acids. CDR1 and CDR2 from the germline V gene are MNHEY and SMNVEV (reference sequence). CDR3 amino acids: CASRQGSNEQFF. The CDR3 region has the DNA TGTGCCAGCAGACAGGGGTCGAATGAGCAGTTCTTC.

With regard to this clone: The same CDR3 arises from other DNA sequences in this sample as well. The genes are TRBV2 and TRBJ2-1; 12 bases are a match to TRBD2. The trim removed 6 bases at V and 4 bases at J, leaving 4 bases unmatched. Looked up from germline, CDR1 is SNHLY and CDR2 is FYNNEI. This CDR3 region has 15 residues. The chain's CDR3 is CASRASGGAYNEQFF. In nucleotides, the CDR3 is TGTGCCAGCAGAGCTAGCGGGGGGGCATACAATGAGCAGTTCTTC.